These 27 T cell receptor beta chains share one sample of origin, sequenced in a study of cytomegalovirus exposure and HLA in healthy donors. It was with 60 Vbeta and 13 Jbeta primers that the PCR ran. The table came from immunoSEQ multiplex PCR; TCRdb's copy has only in-frame clones and leaves some out. The sample yields about 55,000 clones, of which the top ten take up 12%. The material sequenced was PBMCs. These receptor sequences come from a woman aged 55 to 70 in good health and CMV-seropositive.

This sequence joins TRBV7-2 and TRBJ2-7, with 8 bases identical to TRBD2. The V gene's germline CDR1 is SGHTA and CDR2 FQGNSA. V gave up 6 bases and J gave up 4 bases; unmatched junction bases: 11. CDR3 length equals 15 residues. The CDR3 nucleotides read TGTGCCAGCAGACAAAGCGGGGGCGAAGGGTACGAGCAGTACTTC. This translates into CASRQSGGEGYEQYF.

The rearrangement joins TRBV7-9 to TRBJ2-3, with TRBD2 as a possible D gene (5 bases). V dropped 6 bases and J dropped 0 bases, with 13 bases sitting between them. CDR3 length equals 15 residues. In germline, CDR1 is SEHNR, CDR2 FQNEAQ (reference sequence). The CDR3 is CASSSQRSSTDTQYF. The CDR3 DNA sequence: TGTGCCAGCAGTTCTCAGCGGAGCAGCACAGATACGCAGTATTTT.

The chain joins TRBV5-4 to TRBJ2-7; D not certain. Germline V CDR1 and CDR2: SGHNT, YYREEE (reference sequence). V shed 3 bases and J shed 2 bases, with 9 bases lying between them. CDR3 length equals 13 residues. CDR3 region: CASSSLATYEQYF. CDR3 nucleotide sequence: TGTGCCAGCAGCTCCCTGGCCACCTACGAGCAGTACTTC.

The gene calls are TRBV27 and TRBJ1-4, with D perhaps TRBD1 (5 bases). The V gene lost 11 bases and the J gene lost 0 bases, with 19 bases spanning the gap. This CDR3 spans 16 amino acids. The germline gives CDR1 MNHEY, CDR2 SMNVEV (reference sequence). In nucleotides, the CDR3 is TGTGCCGGCTTTGGGGGGAGAAGTGCAACTAATGAAAAACTGTTTTTT. This translates into CAGFGGRSATNEKLFF.

The chain uses TRBV4-3 and TRBJ1-5; D is unclear. The V end lost 0 bases, the J end lost 1 base, and 7 bases lay between the germline ends. CDR1 and CDR2 from the germline V gene are LGHNA and YSLEER. This CDR3 is 15 amino acids long. Here the CDR3 reads CASSQDAGSNQPQHF. CDR3 sequence (DNA): TGCGCCAGCAGCCAAGATGCGGGGAGCAATCAGCCCCAGCATTTT.

This chain connects TRBV18 to TRBJ1-5; D unresolved. The CDR3 runs 16 residues. Trimming removed 1 base at V and 0 bases at J, with 10 bases between. Germline CDR1 and CDR2: KGHSH and LQKENI. DNA for the CDR3: TGTGCCAGCTCACCACTCGCGACAAATAGCAATCAGCCCCAGCATTTT. Its protein is CASSPLATNSNQPQHF.

This chain links TRBV29-1 with TRBJ2-7; 7 nucleotides agree with TRBD2. The CDR3 contains 11 residues. The germline V gene encodes CDR1 SQVTM and CDR2 ANQGSEA. Trimming at V came to 7 bases and at J to 2 bases, leaving 2 bases not matched to a gene. The CDR3 nucleotides read TGCAGCGCCGCGGGGGCCTACGAGCAGTACTTC. Its translation: CSAAGAYEQYF.

The chain recombines TRBV6-6 with TRBJ2-7, with 12 bases identical to TRBD2. V gave up 6 bases and J gave up 4 bases; unmatched junction bases: 4. The CDR3 runs to 14 residues. Germline loops: CDR1 MNHNY, CDR2 SVGAGI (reference sequence). CDR3 residues: CASRRLAGVYEQYF. CDR3 nucleotides: TGTGCCAGCAGGCGACTAGCGGGAGTTTACGAGCAGTACTTC.

The V call is TRBV15, the J call TRBJ2-7, with D maybe TRBD1 (6 bases). V was pared by 0 bases and J by 0 bases, with 9 bases between. Germline assignment: CDR1 LNHNV and CDR2 YYDKDF (reference sequence). This CDR3 is 15 amino acids long. The CDR3 region is CATSRDTGSSYEQYF. Written as DNA, the CDR3 is TGTGCCACCAGCAGAGACACAGGGAGCTCCTACGAGCAGTACTTC.

V gene TRBV18 combines with J gene TRBJ2-1; TRBD2 agrees at 8 bases. The CDR3 contains 15 residues. J was trimmed by 5 bases and V by 1 base; bases with no gene match: 4. Germline V CDR1 and CDR2: KGHSH, LQKENI. CDR3 in DNA: TGTGCCAGCTCACCACAGGGACTAGACGACAATGAGCAGTTCTTC. Amino acid sequence: CASSPQGLDDNEQFF.

The CDR3 here is CASRASVETQYF. CDR3 DNA: TGTGCCAGCAGGGCTAGCGTGGAGACCCAGTACTTC. The chain joins TRBV2 to TRBJ2-5; a weak D match, TRBD2 (6 bases). The CDR3 runs to 12 residues. Between the trimmed V and J ends, which lost 6 bases and 5 bases, there was a span of 10 bases. Germline values: CDR1 SNHLY, CDR2 FYNNEI.

This sequence joins TRBV28 and TRBJ1-5; D is possibly TRBD1 (5 bases). Germline V CDR1 and CDR2: MDHEN, SYDVKM. This CDR3 has 14 amino acids. With 11 bases removed from V and 0 bases from J, the gap between germline ends came to 14 bases. The CDR3 sequence is CAWGGWGSNQPQHF. The CDR3 nucleotides read TGTGCCTGGGGGGGATGGGGTAGCAATCAGCCCCAGCATTTT.

The J gene is TRBJ2-7, the V gene TRBV19, with 9 bases identical to TRBD1. CDR3 length equals 16 residues. CDR1 is LNHDA and CDR2 is SQIVND in the germline V gene (reference sequence). Losses at the gene ends were 4 bases for V and 4 bases for J; bases not matched to a gene: 11. The CDR3 DNA sequence: TGTGCCAGTAGTAGAGCCGTGGGGACAGGGAATTACGAGCAGTACTTC. Translating it yields CASSRAVGTGNYEQYF.

This sequence joins TRBV5-1 and TRBJ2-3, with a tentative D call TRBD2 (5 bases). This CDR3 has 15 residues. V lost 1 base to trimming and J lost 3 bases, with 12 bases between them. CDR1 and CDR2 (germline): SGHRS, YFSETQ. In DNA form, the CDR3 reads TGCGCCAGCAGCTTGATCGGACGAGGGACAGATACGCAGTATTTT. Its translation is CASSLIGRGTDTQYF.

The chain carries TRBV6-1 and TRBJ1-6, with a possible D match to TRBD1 (6 bases). Trimming left V 11 bases short and J 10 bases short, with 18 bases between. Germline CDR1 is MNHNS and CDR2 is SASEGT. This CDR3 comprises 13 residues. In DNA form, the CDR3 reads TGTGCCGGAAGAAGGGGGATAGGGTCACCCCTCCACTTT. This encodes CAGRRGIGSPLHF.

The chain carries TRBV6-1 and TRBJ2-1, with D tentatively TRBD1 (6 bases). Germline CDR1 and CDR2: MNHNS and SASEGT. Trimming removed 4 bases from V and 5 bases from J, with 18 bases in between. The CDR3 consists of 16 residues. CDR3: CASSVGHSFADNEQFF. CDR3 sequence (DNA): TGTGCCAGCAGTGTGGGACATTCGTTCGCCGACAATGAGCAGTTCTTC.

The CDR3 reads CASSWGQVEAGELFF. Written as DNA, the CDR3 is TGTGCCAGTAGTTGGGGACAGGTGGAAGCCGGGGAGCTGTTTTTT. The chain carries TRBV19 and TRBJ2-2; 8 bases are shared with TRBD1. The CDR3 runs to 15 residues. V was clipped by 5 bases and J by 6 bases; unmatched bases: 8. From germline, CDR1 is LNHDA and CDR2 SQIVND (reference sequence).

The chain combines TRBV6-5 with TRBJ1-1, with D perhaps matching TRBD1 (6 bases). CDR1 MNHEY and CDR2 SVGAGI come from the germline V gene. This CDR3 contains 15 residues. The V end lost 2 bases, the J end lost 3 bases, and 13 bases lay between the germline ends. CDR3 DNA sequence: TGTGCCAGCAGTTACGGGGGGGCTGGGTACACTGAAGCTTTCTTT. This encodes CASSYGGAGYTEAFF.

The chain recombines TRBV1 with TRBJ2-2; the D call of TRBD2 is as the table states it, not checked on the DNA. TRBV1 is a documented pseudogene. The CDR3 runs to 14 residues. CDR3 sequence reads: CTTGGSGGTGELFF. The CDR3 DNA sequence: TGCACCACCGGCGGTAGCGGCGGCACCGGGGAGCTGTTTTTT.

V and J are TRBV14 and TRBJ1-1, with TRBD1 identical over 9 bases. Germline CDR1 SGHDN, CDR2 FVKESK. This CDR3 is built from 13 residues. The J segment lost 14 bases and the V segment lost 2 bases, leaving 9 bases of the junction unmatched. CDR3 sequence: CASSQQQQGAQFF. DNA of the CDR3: TGTGCCAGCAGCCAACAACAACAGGGGGCTCAATTCTTT.

The J gene is TRBJ2-7, the V gene TRBV18, with D perhaps TRBD1 (6 bases). Trimming removed 3 bases at V and 0 bases at J, with 12 bases between. Germline assignment: CDR1 KGHSH and CDR2 LQKENI. CDR3 length: 15 amino acids. The DNA for the CDR3 is TGTGCCAGCTCACCTGACAGGCGAAGCTCCTACGAGCAGTACTTC. It yields the protein CASSPDRRSSYEQYF.

V usage is TRBV11-2 and J usage is TRBJ1-5; 9 bases fit TRBD1. V lost 5 bases to trimming and J lost 11 bases; unmatched junction nucleotides: 13. This CDR3 is built from 15 residues. The germline gives CDR1 SGHAT, CDR2 FQNNGV. The CDR3 reads CASSRRGDRELSQHF. The CDR3 bases are TGTGCCAGCAGCCGAAGGGGGGACAGGGAATTGTCCCAGCATTTT.

This chain connects TRBV27 to TRBJ2-7; D gene unclear. Germline V gene sequence: CDR1 MNHEY, CDR2 SMNVEV (reference sequence). V lost 5 bases to trimming and J lost 2 bases, with 13 bases between them. This CDR3 comprises 14 residues. The CDR3 DNA sequence: TGTGCCAGCAGTCCTCGGCTGGGCCCCTACGAGCAGTACTTC. It codes for CASSPRLGPYEQYF.

The gene calls are TRBV4-1 and TRBJ2-1; TRBD2 matches 7 bases. The CDR3 has 17 amino acids. Germline V lookup: CDR1 MGHRA, CDR2 YSYEKL. J was trimmed by 5 bases and V by 0 bases; bases with no gene match: 10. In DNA, the CDR3 is TGCGCCAGCAGCCAAGATGTTGGCGGGGGAGCTGACAATGAGCAGTTCTTC. Translating gives CASSQDVGGGADNEQFF.

The rearrangement joins TRBV18 to TRBJ2-5, with D perhaps TRBD2 (7 bases). Trimming removed 3 bases at V and 5 bases at J, with 10 bases between. This CDR3 spans 13 amino acids. Germline V lookup: CDR1 KGHSH, CDR2 LQKENI. CDR3 sequence reads: CASSPRGGETQYF. The CDR3, as DNA: TGTGCCAGCTCACCGAGGGGGGGTGAGACCCAGTACTTC.

The chain carries TRBV13 and TRBJ2-7; TRBD2 is a possible D gene (5 bases). V shed 5 bases and J shed 4 bases, with 12 bases lying between them. The CDR3 contains 13 residues. Per germline, CDR1 PRHDT and CDR2 FYEKMQ (reference sequence). CDR3: CASSQTRGYEQYF. The CDR3 DNA reads as TGTGCCAGCAGCCAAACACGGGGATACGAGCAGTACTTC.

The V call is TRBV5-1, the J call TRBJ1-1; D perhaps matches TRBD1 (5 bases). The V and J ends lost 1 base and 0 bases respectively, with 7 bases between them. The CDR3 extends over 14 amino acids. Germline CDR1 reads SGHRS; CDR2 reads YFSETQ. CDR3 nucleotides: TGCGCCAGCAGCTTGACAGGAATGAACACTGAAGCTTTCTTT. Translated: CASSLTGMNTEAFF. The variable domain in full, with the rest retrieved from reference TRBV5-1 and TRBJ1-1, is KAGVTQTPRYLIKTRGQQVTLSCSPISGHRSVSWYQQTPGQGLQFLFEYFSETQRNKGNFPGRFSGRQFSNSRSEMNVSTLELGDSALYLCASSLTGMNTEAFFGQGTRLTVV.